One T cell receptor (beta chain) is described in this entry. Its specificity is not known. V was pared by 4 bases and J by 1 base, with 8 bases between. The CDR3 runs 13 residues. Germline CDR1 is MNHNS and CDR2 is SASEGT. The data are from a study of cytomegalovirus exposure and HLA in healthy donors. With 60 Vbeta and 13 Jbeta primers, the PCR was carried out. Only in-frame clones appear in the TCRdb table, and some are missing; sequencing was by immunoSEQ multiplex PCR. The repertoire holds around 100,000 clones, with more than 70% as singletons. Study outcomes and limitations: TCR association rates varied by HLA locus in a later analysis, with DRB1 highest and HLA-C lowest. Cytomegalovirus status was reportedly diagnosed by the classifier with high specificity and sensitivity.

Sequencing was done on a sample of PBMCs. This chain connects TRBV6-1 to TRBJ2-7; D gene uncertain. The sequence was collected from an older woman in good health and CMV-seropositive. For the CDR3, the DNA is TGTGCCAGCAGTGTGTACGAGTCCTACGAGCAGTACTTC. It specifies CASSVYESYEQYF.